The 31 T cell receptor beta chains below were found in one sample sequenced in a study of T cell repertoires in cytomegalovirus infection. Their specific antigens are unknown. A single record per CDR3 protein comes from TCRdb applying MiXCR to the reads. Among 70,000 to 95,000 distinct CDR3 sequences listed, about 29% were seen once. The specimen was CD8+ T cells from cultured PBMCs, collected from culture after CMV antigen stimulation. The receptors were sampled from a human donor in good health (CMV status not recorded). Some clones in this sample may be carry-over from other donors' samples.

For this clonotype: This may be a read error: a much more frequent sequence differs by one nucleotide. As DNA, the CDR3 is TGTGCCAGCAGCCCACCAAACAGGGCCGCGCGCAGCGCCGGGGAGCTGTTTTTT. Protein: CASSPPNRAARSAGELFF. The chain employs TRBV7-9 and TRBJ2-2; possible D gene TRBD1, 6 bases. The CDR3 consists of 18 residues. V was clipped by 5 bases and J by 6 bases, with 25 bases between them. Per germline, CDR1 SEHNR and CDR2 FQNEAQ (reference sequence).

Concerning this clonotype: A much larger clone is a single base away; this may be a read error. V gene TRBV11-2 combines with J gene TRBJ2-5; TRBD1 matches 8 bases. The germline CDR1 and CDR2 sequences are SGHAT and FQNNGV. The CDR3 covers 15 residues. CDR3 in amino acids: CVSSLRQGAGETQYF. The CDR3 DNA reads TGTGTCAGCAGCCTACGGCAGGGGGCTGGTGAGACCCAGTACTTC.

This chain joins TRBV6-4 and TRBJ1-6; D ambiguous. Trimming shortened V by 3 bases and J by 8 bases, and 8 bases separated the two germline ends. Germline V gives CDR1 MRHNA, CDR2 SNTAGT. This CDR3 region has 13 residues. The CDR3 reads CASSEGFDSPLHF. The CDR3 nucleotides read TGTGCCAGCAGTGAAGGATTCGATTCACCCCTCCACTTT.

This clonotype appeared many times. CDR3 nucleotide sequence: TGCGCCAGCAGCCAAGATGAGGCTAAACAGCCCCAGCATTTT. Protein: CASSQDEAKQPQHF. The genes are TRBV4-1 and TRBJ1-5, with no clear D. The CDR3 length is 14 residues. Germline values: CDR1 MGHRA, CDR2 YSYEKL. V dropped 0 bases and J dropped 7 bases, with 10 bases sitting between them.

This clonotype was recorded a few times. The chain uses TRBV9 and TRBJ2-7; weak D call: TRBD1 (5 bases). CDR1 is SGDLS and CDR2 is YYNGEE in the germline V gene. V lost 3 bases and J lost 7, with 20 bases in between. The CDR3 is 15 residues long. CDR3 in amino acids: CASSATQGWGLEQYF. The CDR3 nucleotides are TGTGCCAGCAGCGCCACCCAGGGTTGGGGTTTAGAGCAGTACTTC.

The CDR3 protein is CASSTSTQGPPRYEQYF. CDR3 bases: TGTGCCAGCAGCACTAGTACACAGGGACCCCCTCGCTACGAGCAGTACTTC. V is TRBV7-9 and J is TRBJ2-7; the D gene is possibly TRBD1 (6 bases). The CDR3 covers 17 residues. Germline lookup yields CDR1 SEHNR and CDR2 FQNEAQ (reference sequence). V gave up 5 bases and J gave up 3 bases, with 23 bases separating them.

This clonotype was counted only a few times. V usage is TRBV7-8 and J usage is TRBJ1-2; tentative D call: TRBD1 (5 bases). The CDR3 extends over 15 amino acids. Trimming took 5 bases from V and 0 from J, leaving 13 bases between them. Germline values: CDR1 SGHVS, CDR2 FQNEAQ. CDR3 residues: CASSPGQVPNYGYTF. The CDR3 region has the DNA TGTGCCAGCAGCCCAGGGCAGGTACCTAACTATGGCTACACCTTC. The full variable domain, rest sourced from reference TRBV7-8 and TRBJ1-2, is GAGVSQSPRYKVAKRGQDVALRCDPISGHVSLFWYQQALGQGPEFLTYFQNEAQLDKSGLPSDRFFAERPEGSVSTLKIQRTQQEDSAVYLCASSPGQVPNYGYTFGSGTRLTVV.

This clonotype has at least ten counts. V usage is TRBV28 and J usage is TRBJ1-1; D ambiguous. Trimming cost V 3 bases and J 1 base, with 12 bases left between them. Germline-derived CDR1 and CDR2 are MDHEN and SYDVKM. The CDR3 sequence is 15 residues long. The CDR3 region has the DNA TGTGCCAGCAGTTTTATCGCCAGAACGAACACTGAAGCTTTCTTT. Its protein is CASSFIARTNTEAFF.

J is TRBJ2-5 and V is TRBV2; the match to TRBD2 covers 8 bases. Looked up from germline, CDR1 is SNHLY and CDR2 is FYNNEI. After removal of 3 bases from V and 0 bases from J, the junction contained 3 bases not matched to a gene. CDR3 length: 15 amino acids. As DNA, the CDR3 is TGTGCCAGCAGTGATATAGCGGGGCACCAAGAGACCCAGTACTTC. Translating gives CASSDIAGHQETQYF. Full variable domain (missing parts from reference TRBV2 and TRBJ2-5): EPEVTQTPSHQVTQMGQEVILRCVPISNHLYFYWYRQILGQKVEFLVSFYNNEISEKSEIFDDQFSVERPDGSNFTLKIRSTKLEDSAMYFCASSDIAGHQETQYFGPGTRLLVL.

This clonotype was detected only a few times. V gene TRBV7-6 combines with J gene TRBJ1-1; weak D call: TRBD1 (5 bases). The CDR3 totals 14 residues. Trimming pared 5 bases from V and 4 bases from J, leaving 14 bases between. CDR1 and CDR2 from the germline V gene are SGHVS and FNYEAQ. The CDR3 sequence is CASSPEWDGTEAFF. The CDR3 coding sequence is TGTGCCAGCAGCCCTGAGTGGGACGGCACTGAAGCTTTCTTT. Full variable domain (outside the CDR3, taken from reference TRBV7-6 and TRBJ1-1): GAGVSQSPRYKVTKRGQDVALRCDPISGHVSLYWYRQALGQGPEFLTYFNYEAQQDKSGLPNDRFSAERPEGSISTLTIQRTEQRDSAMYRCASSPEWDGTEAFFGQGTRLTVV.

This clonotype showed up many times. The chain is built from TRBV7-8 and TRBJ1-5; possible D gene TRBD1, 6 bases. This CDR3 is built from 14 residues. Trimming removed 4 bases from V and 5 bases from J, with 12 bases in between. Germline V gives CDR1 SGHVS, CDR2 FQNEAQ. Written as DNA, the CDR3 is TGTGCCAGCAGCTACCGGGACAATGATCAGCCCCAGCATTTT. Its translation: CASSYRDNDQPQHF.

Many counts were recorded for this clonotype. V gene TRBV18 combines with J gene TRBJ1-6; D might be TRBD1 (6 bases). The V and J ends lost 5 bases and 8 bases respectively, with 13 bases between them. The CDR3 sequence is 14 residues long. Germline lookup yields CDR1 KGHSH and CDR2 LQKENI. The CDR3: CASSTQGWDSPLHF. The CDR3 DNA reads as TGTGCCAGCTCAACACAGGGATGGGATTCACCCCTCCACTTT.

The table lists this clonotype with many counts. V usage is TRBV12-3 or TRBV12-4 and J usage is TRBJ2-2; possibly TRBD1 for D (7 bases). The V gene lost 7 bases and the J gene lost 5 bases, with 14 bases spanning the gap. This CDR3 region has 14 residues. Written as DNA, the CDR3 is TGTGCCAGCACCCACAGGGGACTGACCGGGGAGCTGTTTTTT. Translating it yields CASTHRGLTGELFF.

This clonotype was seen ten or more times. The chain recombines TRBV12-3 or TRBV12-4 with TRBJ2-1, with 10 bases fitting TRBD2. J gave up 3 bases and V 1 base, and 3 bases lay outside the gene matches. This CDR3 is 16 amino acids long. The CDR3 loop reads CASSLGVAGGYNEQFF. The CDR3 coding sequence is TGTGCCAGCAGTTTAGGGGTAGCGGGGGGCTACAATGAGCAGTTCTTC.

This clonotype was counted only a few times. The rearrangement links TRBV18 to TRBJ1-1; maybe TRBD1 (6 bases). CDR1 is KGHSH and CDR2 is LQKENI in the germline V gene. The V end was cut by 0 bases, the J end by 10 bases, with 9 bases between. The CDR3 spans 12 residues. DNA of the CDR3: TGTGCCAGCTCACCACCGGGGGCGGGAGCTTTCTTT. The encoded protein is CASSPPGAGAFF.

The V gene is TRBV2, the J gene TRBJ2-3, with 10 nucleotides matching TRBD2. Germline assignment: CDR1 SNHLY and CDR2 FYNNEI. With 5 bases clipped from V and 3 bases from J, the junction kept 5 bases outside the gene matches. The CDR3 covers 15 residues. CDR3: CASSRTSGLTDTQYF. The CDR3 DNA reads as TGTGCCAGCAGTCGGACTAGCGGACTGACAGATACGCAGTATTTT.

This clonotype has only a few counts. The V and J genes are TRBV7-6 and TRBJ2-7; D tentatively fits TRBD1 or TRBD2 (6 bases each). Germline values: CDR1 SGHVS, CDR2 FNYEAQ. V gave up 5 bases and J gave up 2 bases, with 16 bases separating them. CDR3 length: 15 amino acids. The CDR3 sequence is CASSPLGGRTYEQYF. CDR3 DNA sequence: TGTGCCAGCAGCCCCCTCGGGGGCCGAACCTACGAGCAGTACTTC.

The chain employs TRBV7-6 and TRBJ2-7; D possibly corresponds to TRBD1 (6 bases). CDR3 size: 13 residues. Germline values: CDR1 SGHVS, CDR2 FNYEAQ. The V end lost 0 bases, the J end lost 5 bases, and 8 bases lay between the germline ends. Here the CDR3 reads CASSLAQGHEQYF. Written as DNA, the CDR3 is TGTGCCAGCAGCTTAGCACAGGGCCACGAGCAGTACTTC.

The chain uses TRBV11-3 and TRBJ2-3, with D uncertain. Per the germline V gene, CDR1 is SGHNT and CDR2 is YENEEA. The length of the CDR3 is 14 residues. Trimming removed 5 bases from V and 2 bases from J, with 11 bases in between. The DNA for the CDR3 is TGTGCCAGCAGCCCCAGTTTGGACACAGATACGCAGTATTTT. Translating gives CASSPSLDTDTQYF.

The chain recombines TRBV6-6 with TRBJ2-5; no definite D call. The length of the CDR3 is 15 residues. The germline V and J ends were trimmed by 0 bases and 5 bases, with 13 bases remaining between them. Looked up from germline, CDR1 is MNHNY and CDR2 is SVGAGI (reference sequence). CDR3 loop: CASSYSAEGMETQYF. The DNA of the CDR3 is TGTGCCAGCAGTTACTCCGCGGAAGGGATGGAGACCCAGTACTTC.

This sequence joins TRBV24-1 and TRBJ2-3; 12 positions match TRBD2. The trim removed 2 bases at V and 5 bases at J, leaving 1 base unmatched. The CDR3 has 15 amino acids. Germline lookup yields CDR1 KGHDR and CDR2 SFDVKD. The CDR3 region is CATSDWTSGEDTQYF. The DNA for the CDR3 is TGTGCCACCAGTGATTGGACTAGCGGGGAAGATACGCAGTATTTT.

The rearrangement uses TRBV7-4 and TRBJ2-1; tentatively, D is TRBD1 (6 bases). In germline, CDR1 is SGHVT, CDR2 SQSDAQ. The CDR3 spans 15 residues. The V gene lost 5 bases and the J gene lost 4 bases, with 15 bases spanning the gap. The CDR3 reads CASSPRPQGYNEQFF. CDR3 coding DNA: TGTGCCAGCAGCCCACGGCCCCAGGGGTACAATGAGCAGTTCTTC.

This clonotype was detected many times. The junction departs from the called germline gene at one end, perhaps through a read error. The J gene is TRBJ2-1, the V gene TRBV12-3 or TRBV12-4; no reliable D call. There are 14 residues in the CDR3. CDR3 DNA sequence: TGTGCCAGCGCCCAATCCCAAGGTTACAGTGAGCAGTTCTTC. Its translation is CASAQSQGYSEQFF.

The sample holds a few counts of this clonotype. This chain links TRBV27 with TRBJ2-7; TRBD2 aligns across 11 bases. The germline V gene encodes CDR1 MNHEY and CDR2 SMNVEV (reference sequence). The CDR3 totals 15 residues. J gave up 3 bases and V 6 bases, and 7 bases lay outside the gene matches. This CDR3 is CASRTGLAGHYEQYF. CDR3 in DNA: TGTGCCAGCAGAACTGGACTAGCGGGCCACTACGAGCAGTACTTC.

The CDR3 reads CASSRYADRGDGYTF. The CDR3 DNA sequence: TGTGCCAGTAGTCGATACGCCGACAGGGGAGATGGCTACACCTTC. V is TRBV19 and J is TRBJ1-2, with TRBD1 identical over 8 bases. CDR1 is LNHDA, CDR2 SQIVND, per germline (reference sequence). The CDR3 loop spans 15 amino acids. V was clipped by 5 bases and J by 6 bases; unmatched bases: 11.

The gene calls are TRBV2 and TRBJ1-2; 9 nucleotides match TRBD1. The V gene end was trimmed by 8 bases and the J gene end by 2 bases; junction bases not matched to a gene: 9. This CDR3 contains 15 residues. CDR1 and CDR2 (germline): SNHLY, FYNNEI. The CDR3 sequence is CASGPGTGSNYGYTF. The CDR3, as DNA: TGTGCCAGCGGCCCTGGGACAGGGAGCAACTATGGCTACACCTTC.

The CDR3 DNA sequence: TGTGCCAGCAGTCTGGCCGCGGAGGAGATCTATGGCTACACCTTC. Translated: CASSLAAEEIYGYTF. V is TRBV6-5 and J is TRBJ1-2; D gene ambiguous. V was cut by 5 bases and J by 4 bases, with 17 bases left in between. Germline assignment: CDR1 MNHEY and CDR2 SVGAGI. CDR3 length: 15 residues.

The chain couples TRBV28 to TRBJ2-3; the match to TRBD2 covers 13 bases. V gave up 2 bases and J gave up 8 bases; unmatched junction bases: 13. The CDR3 loop spans 18 amino acids. In germline, CDR1 is MDHEN, CDR2 SYDVKM. For the CDR3, the DNA is TGTGCCAGCAGTTTACGAGGGACTAGCGGGGAGGATGGTGGTACGCAGTATTTT. This encodes CASSLRGTSGEDGGTQYF.

For the CDR3, the DNA is TGCGCCAGCAGCCAAGTGGGGCGGGATCTCAATGAGCAGTTCTTC. Translation gives CASSQVGRDLNEQFF. The chain joins TRBV4-1 to TRBJ2-1, with D possibly TRBD2 on 6 matching bases. Germline assignment: CDR1 MGHRA and CDR2 YSYEKL. This CDR3 is built from 15 residues. The V gene lost 1 base and the J gene lost 6 bases, with 13 bases spanning the gap.

This chain uses TRBV7-2 with TRBJ2-7; 7 positions agree with TRBD1. The CDR3 runs 15 residues. The V and J ends lost 1 base and 1 base, in that order; junction bases with no gene match: 4. Germline V CDR1 and CDR2: SGHTA, FQGNSA. This CDR3 is CASSLDDRESYEQYF. DNA of the CDR3: TGTGCCAGCAGCTTAGATGACAGGGAGTCCTACGAGCAGTACTTC. The full variable domain, in which reference TRBV7-2 and TRBJ2-7 provide the parts outside the CDR3, is GAGVSQSPSNKVTEKGKDVELRCDPISGHTALYWYRQSLGQGLEFLIYFQGNSAPDKSGLPSDRFSAERTGGSVSTLTIQRTQQEDSAVYLCASSLDDRESYEQYFGPGTRLTVT.

The sample holds many counts of this clonotype. V is TRBV7-2 and J is TRBJ2-7; 8 bases line up with TRBD2. Trimming took 3 bases from V and 5 from J; bases not matched to a gene: 3. The CDR3 runs to 13 residues. The V gene's germline CDR1 is SGHTA and CDR2 FQGNSA. The CDR3 nucleotides are TGTGCCAGCAGCTTTCGGGGGGGCGACGAGCAGTACTTC. As protein: CASSFRGGDEQYF.